This TCR beta chain was documented in a study of radiation and T cells in renal cell carcinoma. Findings and limits, study-wide: Top tumor clonotypes rose in blood 2 weeks post-radiation, then contracted.

Clones were read by immunoSEQ multiplex PCR, and TCRdb kept only the in-frame ones, dropping some. Among fewer than 150,000 clones listed, 88% were seen once. Turning to this clone: Its antigen is undetermined.

Time point: blood 2 weeks post-SBRT. The treatment denotes: 15 Gy SBRT to primary tumor, nephrectomy 4 weeks later. Serial blood draws occurred at baseline and 2 and 4 weeks post-SBRT. The germline V gene has CDR1 SGHNT and CDR2 YYREEE (reference sequence). Trimming at V came to 3 bases and at J to 5 bases, leaving 5 bases not matched to a gene. The CDR3 length is 14 residues. The clonotype was recovered from a woman in her 70s with renal cell carcinoma. The chain recombines TRBV5-4 with TRBJ2-5, with 9 bases identical to TRBD2. The material sequenced was blood, taken from a patient whose treatment included radiotherapy and nephrectomy. The CDR3: CASSSSGVEETQYF. The CDR3 nucleotides are TGTGCCAGCAGCTCTAGCGGGGTGGAGGAGACCCAGTACTTC.